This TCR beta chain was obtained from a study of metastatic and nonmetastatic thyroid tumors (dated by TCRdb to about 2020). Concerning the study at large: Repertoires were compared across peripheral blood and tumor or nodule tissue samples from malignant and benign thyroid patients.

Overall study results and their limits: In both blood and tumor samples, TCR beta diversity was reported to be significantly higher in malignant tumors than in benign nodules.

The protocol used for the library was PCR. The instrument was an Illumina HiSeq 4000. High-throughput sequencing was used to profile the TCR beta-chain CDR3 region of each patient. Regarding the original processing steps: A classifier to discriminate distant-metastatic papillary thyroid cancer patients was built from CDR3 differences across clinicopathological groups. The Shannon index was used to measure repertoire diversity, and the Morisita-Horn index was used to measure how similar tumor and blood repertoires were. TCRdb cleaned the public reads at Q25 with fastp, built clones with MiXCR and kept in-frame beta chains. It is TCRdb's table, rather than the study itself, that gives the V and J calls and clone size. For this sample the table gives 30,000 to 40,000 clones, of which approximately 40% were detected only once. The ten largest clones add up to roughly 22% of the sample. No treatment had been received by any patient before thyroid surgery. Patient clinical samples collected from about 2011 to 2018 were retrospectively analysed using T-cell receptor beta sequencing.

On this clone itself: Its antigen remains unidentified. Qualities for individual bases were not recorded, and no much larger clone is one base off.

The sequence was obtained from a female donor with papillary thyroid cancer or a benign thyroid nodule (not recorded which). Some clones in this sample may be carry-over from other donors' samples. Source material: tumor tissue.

The CDR3 region reads CASSFGTGDNEQFF. The DNA sequence follows: TGTGCCAGCAGTTTCGGAACAGGGGACAATGAGCAGTTCTTC. The V and J segments used are TRBV27 and TRBJ2-1, and 7 junctional nucleotides match TRBD1. The CDR3 contains 14 residues, cysteine and phenylalanine counted. The CDR3 DNA has 42 bases and is translated from base 1. As encoded in the germline V gene (reference sequence), CDR1 is MNHEY while CDR2 is SMNVEV. Germline trimming: 3 bases from V, 5 bases from J; junction bases outside gene matches: 4.